The clone carrying this TCR beta chain was detected ten times or more. Its target is not known. Germline V gene data show CDR1 as MNHEY and CDR2 as SMNVEV (reference sequence). V was shortened by 4 bases and J by 6 bases, with 6 bases between the two germline ends. This CDR3 contains 11 residues. This record comes from a study of identical twins. TCRdb re-analysed the 5' RACE reads in MiXCR, keeping a single row per CDR3 protein. Seen here are about 570,000 distinct CDR3 sequences, just under 10% observed once, and the top ten hold roughly 3%. Study-wide results and caveats: There was more out-of-frame TCR alpha sharing in monozygotic twins than models estimated. Among beta out-of-frame sequences, excess sharing between twins appeared weaker.

The same specimen was also included in a second study, on yellow fever vaccine responses in identical twins.

The TCR originated in a woman between 18 and 29 years old in good health. The chain couples TRBV27 to TRBJ2-5; no clear D gene. Sequencing was performed on PBMCs. CDR3 region: CASSSGKTQYF. The CDR3 nucleotides read TGTGCCAGCAGTTCTGGAAAGACCCAGTACTTC.